Listed below are T cell receptor beta chains from one sample, sequenced in a study of control samples from healthy donors and cancer patients. TCRdb keeps only in-frame clones here, not all; method: immunoSEQ multiplex PCR. The sample lists around 78,000 clones; around 94% were seen once. The sample was blood. These receptors were obtained from a woman aged 18-35 years in good health. Both conserved end residues are trimmed from each CDR3. Each record gives: V gene, J gene, CDR3 length, D gene, clone size, CDR3 protein. D genes are given only for firm matches. Clone size appears in some rows only: once, few, many, or a class for an expanded clone.

>TRBV14|TRBJ1-1|12|NA|NA
ASSQELSDTEAF
>TRBV28|TRBJ2-7|10|NA|once
ASKGGFYEQY
>TRBV5-1|TRBJ2-3|9|NA|NA
ASSATDTQY
>TRBV5-1|TRBJ1-2|13|NA|once
ASSLEAGLVDGYT
>TRBV7-3|TRBJ1-6|12|NA|NA
ASSLGVSHSPLH
>TRBV6-2/TRBV6-3|TRBJ2-1|13|TRBD1|NA
ASSHRDRGLNEQF
>TRBV6-5|TRBJ1-1|12|TRBD1|NA
ASSWTGPNTEAF
>TRBV3-1/TRBV3-2|TRBJ2-5|14|NA|NA
ASGQKRGQYQETQY
>TRBV28|TRBJ1-5|13|TRBD1|NA
ASSNQGGPSQPQH
>TRBV28|TRBJ1-2|12|NA|NA
ASLRWGRTGSYT
>TRBV19|TRBJ1-4|12|NA|NA
ASKFNRADEKLF
>TRBV9|TRBJ2-7|12|NA|NA
ASSTDQGTYEQY
>TRBV27|TRBJ2-2|15|TRBD1|NA
ASTLRGQGAHTGELF
>TRBV9|TRBJ2-2|16|NA|NA
ASSVDRGGGTPTGELF
>TRBV19|TRBJ1-1|13|NA|NA
ASTLSGAANTEAF
>TRBV2|TRBJ2-5|13|TRBD1|NA
ASRSGDREKETQY
>TRBV10-3|TRBJ1-1|14|NA|once
AISEPNRVGSTEAF
>TRBV7-9|TRBJ2-1|11|NA|NA
ASSTPNGVEQF
>TRBV18|TRBJ1-5|18|TRBD1|NA
ASSPKKGRQGAVSNQPQH
>TRBV27|TRBJ1-3|12|TRBD1|NA
ASRGQGTGNTIY
>TRBV7-6|TRBJ2-3|14|TRBD1|NA
ASSLATGGRTDTQY
>TRBV5-1|TRBJ1-4|14|NA|NA
ASSFLVSEKNEKLF
>TRBV2|TRBJ1-5|13|NA|NA
ASSEGVASNQPQH
>TRBV6-2/TRBV6-3|TRBJ2-6|11|NA|NA
ASSYSGANVLT
>TRBV7-9|TRBJ2-1|14|NA|NA
ASNTAQQLSTNEQF
>TRBV10-3|TRBJ2-2|11|TRBD2|NA
ATLRRGGGELF
>TRBV2|TRBJ1-1|11|NA|NA
ASMVQGGTEAF
>TRBV27|TRBJ1-5|14|NA|NA
ASSPGPPYSNQPQH
>TRBV2|TRBJ1-2|15|TRBD1|NA
ASSEVGTGDFAKGYT
>TRBV6-5|TRBJ2-5|9|NA|NA
ASTDQETQY
>TRBV4-2|TRBJ1-3|14|NA|NA
ASSRGLGASGNTIY